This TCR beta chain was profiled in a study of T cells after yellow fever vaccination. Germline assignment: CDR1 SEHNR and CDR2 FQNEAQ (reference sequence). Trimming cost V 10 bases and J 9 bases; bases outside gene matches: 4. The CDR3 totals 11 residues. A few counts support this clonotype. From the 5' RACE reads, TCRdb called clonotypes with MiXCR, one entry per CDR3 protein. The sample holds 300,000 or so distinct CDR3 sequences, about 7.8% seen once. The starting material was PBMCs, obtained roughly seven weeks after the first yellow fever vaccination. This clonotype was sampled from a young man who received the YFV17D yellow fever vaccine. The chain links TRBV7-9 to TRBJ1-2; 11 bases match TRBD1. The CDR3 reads CAIGTGGSYTF. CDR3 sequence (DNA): TGTGCCATCGGGACAGGGGGAAGCTACACCTTC.